The 8 T cell receptor beta chains in this list originate from one sample, sequenced in a study of beta chain features in type 1 diabetes (dated by TCRdb to the late 2010s). The library came from the immunoSEQ multiplex PCR assay. All of the isolated RNA was reverse transcribed with the High Capacity cDNA Reverse Transcription Kit, so expressed TCRB transcripts were sequenced. As stored in TCRdb, this immuneACCESS dataset retains in-frame rearrangements with V and J assigned. A fraction of the clones does not appear; measured against another copy, unresolved V genes explain less than half of the discrepancy, and the remainder lacks a known reason. This sample lists around 44,000 clones; roughly 50% were detected once. The top ten clonotypes cover about 0.25% of the sample. The material sequenced was stem cell memory CD4+ T cells from blood. The label giving this sample's cell subset or site can be read as: stem cell-like memory CD4+ T cells. The receptors shown here come from a woman under 40 in good health.

The rearrangement uses TRBV18 and TRBJ2-7, with TRBD2 identical over 10 bases. Germline loops: CDR1 KGHSH, CDR2 LQKENI. This CDR3 has 17 residues. V lost 6 bases to trimming and J lost 2 bases; unmatched junction nucleotides: 13. The CDR3 spells CASSPRGEREGPYEQYF. The CDR3 DNA follows: TGTGCCAGCTCCCCAAGGGGGGAGCGGGAGGGCCCCTACGAGCAGTACTTC.

The genes are TRBV6-6 and TRBJ2-1; 10 bases fit TRBD2. There are 16 residues in the CDR3. With 2 bases clipped from V and 4 bases from J, the junction kept 5 bases outside the gene matches. Germline CDR1 and CDR2: MNHNY and SVGAGI (reference sequence). The CDR3 protein is CASSYPSGRDYNEQFF. DNA of the CDR3: TGTGCCAGCAGTTACCCCAGCGGGAGGGATTACAATGAGCAGTTCTTC.

The chain has TRBV19 and TRBJ2-1, with D perhaps TRBD2 (5 bases). Germline V gives CDR1 LNHDA, CDR2 SQIVND (reference sequence). The CDR3 covers 15 residues. Deletions cut 5 bases from V and 1 base from J, with 12 bases between. The CDR3 here is CASSRSRRSYNEQFF. CDR3 DNA: TGTGCCAGTAGTCGGTCCAGGAGGTCCTACAATGAGCAGTTCTTC.

V gene TRBV6-5 combines with J gene TRBJ1-3; no definite D call. Trimming cost V 6 bases and J 0 bases, with 12 bases left between them. CDR3 length: 15 amino acids. Per the germline V gene, CDR1 is MNHEY and CDR2 is SVGAGI. The CDR3 DNA reads as TGTGCCAGCAGGTCATCGGTACGCTCTGGAAACACCATATATTTT. This encodes CASRSSVRSGNTIYF.

The V call is TRBV5-1, the J call TRBJ2-2, with 10 bases aligning to TRBD1. Germline CDR1 and CDR2: SGHRS and YFSETQ. The CDR3 spans 16 residues. V lost 5 bases and J lost 3; bases outside the gene matches: 7. In nucleotides, the CDR3 is TGCGCCAGCAGAAGGCCGGGGACAGGGGACACCGGGGAGCTGTTTTTT. Translating gives CASRRPGTGDTGELFF.

The chain couples TRBV27 to TRBJ2-1; tentatively, D is TRBD2 (5 bases). V shed 5 bases and J shed 4 bases, with 15 bases lying between them. The CDR3 is 15 amino acids. Germline CDR1 is MNHEY and CDR2 is SMNVEV (reference sequence). CDR3 nucleotides: TGTGCCAGCAGTACCTTCGGGGTAAAGTACAATGAGCAGTTCTTC. The encoded protein is CASSTFGVKYNEQFF.

This clone was seen more than once but under ten times. V usage is TRBV4-3 and J usage is TRBJ2-1; 10 nucleotides align to TRBD2. V was pared by 0 bases and J by 6 bases, with 5 bases of the junction left unmatched. CDR1 and CDR2 from the germline V gene are LGHNA and YSLEER. The CDR3 contains 16 residues. CDR3 nucleotides: TGCGCCAGCAGCCAAGACGTCAGCGGGAGGGCCAATGAGCAGTTCTTC. Protein product: CASSQDVSGRANEQFF.

V gene TRBV7-9 combines with J gene TRBJ2-2, with D maybe TRBD1 (6 bases). This CDR3 has 16 amino acids. Germline V CDR1 and CDR2: SEHNR, FQNEAQ (reference sequence). The V end was cut by 5 bases, the J end by 2 bases, with 15 bases between. The CDR3 protein is CASSPTGHLNTGELFF. In DNA, the CDR3 is TGTGCCAGCAGCCCCACGGGACACCTTAACACCGGGGAGCTGTTTTTT.